This TCR beta chain was sequenced in a study of cytomegalovirus exposure and HLA in healthy donors. Points from the study as a whole: Apart from CMV serostatus, no immune exposure information was available.

It was with 60 Vbeta and 13 Jbeta primers that the PCR ran. The method was immunoSEQ multiplex PCR; TCRdb's version includes in-frame clones alone and lacks a portion of them. The sample has 95,000 to 100,000 clones; 60% to 75% are singletons. CDR1 MNHEY and CDR2 SVGAGI come from the germline V gene. V dropped 5 bases and J dropped 3; count of bases not matched to a gene: 7. This CDR3 has 15 amino acids. On this clone: The antigen is not known.

The clonotype was recovered from a man over 45 in good health and CMV-seronegative. Sequenced material: PBMCs. The gene calls are TRBV6-5 and TRBJ1-1, with 9 nucleotides matching TRBD1. In DNA form, the CDR3 reads TGTGCCAGCAGTAACCCGGGACAGGGATACACTGAAGCTTTCTTT. The encoded protein is CASSNPGQGYTEAFF.